Listed here is a single T cell receptor beta chain. The assay was immunoSEQ multiplex PCR, and TCRdb's table has in-frame clones only and misses some. There are fewer than 110,000 clones in the sample; over 80% occur only once, and less than 7.5% lies in the top ten. The CDR3 consists of 15 residues. V was trimmed by 4 bases and J by 4 bases, leaving 14 bases between them. Germline V gene sequence: CDR1 MRHNA, CDR2 SNTAGT. These data originate in a study of blood T cell repertoires in COVID-19. V gene TRBV6-4 combines with J gene TRBJ2-1; no clear D gene. The clonotype originates from a man in his fifties with active COVID-19. The sequencing sample was made of peripheral blood. The CDR3: CASSVKAGPYNEQFF. The CDR3, as DNA: TGTGCCAGCAGTGTAAAGGCAGGCCCATACAATGAGCAGTTCTTC.